This entry lists 9 T cell receptor beta chains sequenced from one sample in a study of T cells in narcolepsy. Repertoires were generated with immunoSEQ multiplex PCR, while TCRdb's copy carries only in-frame clones and drops some. The data show 30,000 to 40,000 clones, 75% to 85% seen once. Specimen: CD45RA- memory CD4+ T cells from PBMCs. Every receptor here comes from a human donor with narcolepsy.

The rearrangement links TRBV28 to TRBJ1-1, with D possibly matching TRBD1 (5 bases). The CDR3 has 16 residues. Germline loops: CDR1 MDHEN, CDR2 SYDVKM. Written as DNA, the CDR3 is TGTGCAAGCGGTGGGGGAAGCTTAGGAATGAACACTGAAGCTTTCTTT. Translated: CASGGGSLGMNTEAFF.

There are a few counts of this clone. The chain couples TRBV6-5 to TRBJ1-2; 7 bases fit TRBD1. With V trimmed by 6 bases and J by 2 bases, 3 bases remained unmatched. The germline gives CDR1 MNHEY, CDR2 SVGAGI. The CDR3 is 13 residues long. Here the CDR3 DNA reads TGTGCCAGCAGCCGACAGGGAAACTATGGCTACACCTTC. Protein: CASSRQGNYGYTF.

J is TRBJ2-6 and V is TRBV5-1; D possibly corresponds to TRBD1 (6 bases). The CDR3 is made up of 16 amino acids. Trimming shortened V by 3 bases and J by 0 bases, and 10 bases separated the two germline ends. Germline lookup yields CDR1 SGHRS and CDR2 YFSETQ. CDR3 region: CASSSGQYSGANVLTF. The CDR3 DNA reads TGCGCCAGCAGCTCCGGACAGTACTCTGGGGCCAACGTCCTGACTTTC.

The rearrangement joins TRBV7-9 to TRBJ2-1, with a weak D call TRBD2 (5 bases). Germline V gene sequence: CDR1 SEHNR, CDR2 FQNEAQ (reference sequence). The CDR3 spans 14 residues. V was clipped by 5 bases and J by 5 bases, with 13 bases between them. The CDR3 sequence: CASSGVGGHNEQFF. In nucleotides, the CDR3 is TGTGCCAGCAGCGGTGTGGGCGGGCACAATGAGCAGTTCTTC.

This clone has just a few counts. V and J are TRBV5-6 and TRBJ1-3; D remains ambiguous. Trimming stripped 3 bases from V and 0 bases from J, with 7 bases between. Germline CDR1 and CDR2: SGHDT and YYEEEE. The CDR3 consists of 14 residues. Here the CDR3 DNA reads TGTGCCAGCAGCTGGACGGGCTCTGGAAACACCATATATTTT. This sequence encodes CASSWTGSGNTIYF.

This chain connects TRBV12-5 to TRBJ1-5; 9 positions agree with TRBD1. J was trimmed by 7 bases and V by 2 bases; bases with no gene match: 6. Germline loops: CDR1 LGHNT, CDR2 FRNRAP. CDR3 length equals 15 residues. This chain's CDR3 is CASGLRTGERQPQHF. The CDR3, as DNA: TGTGCTAGTGGTTTGCGGACAGGGGAACGGCAGCCCCAGCATTTT.

The chain is built from TRBV6-1 and TRBJ1-1; D is perhaps TRBD1 (6 bases). V shed 6 bases and J shed 0 bases, with 11 bases lying between them. Per germline, CDR1 MNHNS and CDR2 SASEGT. The length of the CDR3 is 14 residues. The CDR3 nucleotides are TGTGCCAGCAGAGAGACAGGCCTGAACACTGAAGCTTTCTTT. This encodes CASRETGLNTEAFF.

The J gene is TRBJ2-5, the V gene TRBV30; 14 bases align to TRBD2. Trimming cost V 5 bases and J 1 base; bases outside gene matches: 6. Germline CDR1 and CDR2: GTSNPN and SVGIG (reference sequence). CDR3 length equals 16 residues. CDR3 nucleotide sequence: TGTGCCTGGTCCGGGACTAGCGGGGGACGCCAAGAGACCCAGTACTTC. This sequence encodes CAWSGTSGGRQETQYF. The complete variable domain, with remaining parts taken from reference TRBV30 and TRBJ2-5, reads SQTIHQWPATLVQPVGSPLSLECTVEGTSNPNLYWYRQAAGRGLQLLFYSVGIGQISSEVPQNLSASRPQDRQFILSSKKLLLSDSGFYLCAWSGTSGGRQETQYFGPGTRLLVL.

The rearrangement uses TRBV7-9 and TRBJ2-5, with 10 bases identical to TRBD1. The length of the CDR3 is 14 residues. Germline values: CDR1 SEHNR, CDR2 FQNEAQ (reference sequence). Trimming at V came to 4 bases and at J to 5 bases, leaving 4 bases not matched to a gene. DNA of the CDR3: TGTGCCAGCAGCTCGACAGGGGGCCGTGAGACCCAGTACTTC. Translating it yields CASSSTGGRETQYF.